The following is a T cell receptor beta chain sequence with its context. Germline V CDR1 and CDR2: SNHLY, FYNNEI. The ends were cut back, 0 bases at V and 4 bases at J, with 6 bases in the middle. This CDR3 spans 13 amino acids. In the authors' methods: Reference gene primer amplification yielded estimated nucleated cell counts. The data were produced by immunoSEQ multiplex PCR, yet TCRdb's version contains in-frame clones alone and is incomplete. Clonal size and the V and J genes are those of that table, whereas D and trimming came from the DNA. The profile shows 250,000 to 400,000 clones, 90% of them singletons. The data derive from a study of blood T cell repertoires in COVID-19. The wider study: Italy, Spain and the United States were the sources of the convalescent and acute COVID-19 samples. In each case, the material was cDNA or gDNA derived from T cells, B-cell-depleted T cells, or PBMCs.

Sample: peripheral blood. This receptor was identified in a woman aged 25-40 years with COVID-19, enrolled during active disease. The rearrangement uses TRBV2 and TRBJ1-2; D remains ambiguous. The CDR3 here is CASSEASAYGYTF. Written as DNA, the CDR3 is TGTGCCAGCAGTGAAGCGAGTGCCTATGGCTACACCTTC.